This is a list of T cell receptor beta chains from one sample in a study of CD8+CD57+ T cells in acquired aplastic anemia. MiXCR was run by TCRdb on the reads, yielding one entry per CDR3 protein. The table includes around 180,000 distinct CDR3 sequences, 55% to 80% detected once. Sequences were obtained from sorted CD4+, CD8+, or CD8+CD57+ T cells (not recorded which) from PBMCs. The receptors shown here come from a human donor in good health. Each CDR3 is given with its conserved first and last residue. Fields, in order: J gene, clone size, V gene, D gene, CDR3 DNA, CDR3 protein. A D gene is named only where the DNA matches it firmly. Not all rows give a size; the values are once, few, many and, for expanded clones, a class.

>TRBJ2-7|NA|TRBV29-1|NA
TGCAGCGTTAAAGATCGGACAGCCTACGAGCAGTACTTC
CSVKDRTAYEQYF
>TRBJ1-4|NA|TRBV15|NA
TGTGCCACCAGCAGAGCGACGTTGGGGGATGAAAAACTGTTTTTT
CATSRATLGDEKLFF
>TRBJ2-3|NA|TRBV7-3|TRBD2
TGTGCCAGCAGCTTAAAAAGGCTAGCGGGGAGCACAGATACGCAGTATTTT
CASSLKRLAGSTDTQYF
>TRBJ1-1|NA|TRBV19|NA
TGTGCCAGTAGTATGGCGGGGGCGAGGAACACTGAAGCTTTCTTT
CASSMAGARNTEAFF
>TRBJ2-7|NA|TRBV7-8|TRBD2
TGTGCCAGCAGCTTACCGAGTAGCGGGGGGGGCTACGAGCAGTACTTC
CASSLPSSGGGYEQYF
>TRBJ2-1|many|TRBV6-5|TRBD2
TGTGCCAGCAGACAACTAGCGGACCTCTTGAATGAGCAGTTCTTC
CASRQLADLLNEQFF
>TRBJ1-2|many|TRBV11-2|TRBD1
TGTGCCAGCAGCCGGCTTCAGGGGGGGGCGGATGGCTACACCTTC
CASSRLQGGADGYTF
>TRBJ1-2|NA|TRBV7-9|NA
TGTGCCAGCAGCTTAGCCAGTCTGGGCACTGGAAACACCTTC
CASSLASLGTGNTF
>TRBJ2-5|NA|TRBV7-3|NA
TGTGCCAGCAGCTTTGCAGGGGCAGAGACCCAGTACTTC
CASSFAGAETQYF
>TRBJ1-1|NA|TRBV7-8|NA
TGTGCCAGCAGCGCCCAATGGGGGAACACTGAAGCTTTCTTT
CASSAQWGNTEAFF
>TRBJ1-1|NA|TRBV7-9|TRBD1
TGTGCCAGCAGCACCTCCGGGGACAGTGGGACTGAAGCTTTCTTT
CASSTSGDSGTEAFF
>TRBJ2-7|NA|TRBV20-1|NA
TGCAGTGCTCCAACGGGGAGGAGAATCTCCTACGAGCAGTACTTC
CSAPTGRRISYEQYF
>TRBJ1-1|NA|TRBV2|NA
TGTGCCAGCAGTGAACCGGGCAGAGAAGCTTTCTTT
CASSEPGREAFF
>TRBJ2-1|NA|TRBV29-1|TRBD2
TGCAGCGTCCGGACTAGCGGGAGTGTTAATGAGCAGTTCTTC
CSVRTSGSVNEQFF
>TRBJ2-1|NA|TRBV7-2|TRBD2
TGTGCCAGCAGCTTCGCGGGAGTCAATGAGCAGTTCTTC
CASSFAGVNEQFF
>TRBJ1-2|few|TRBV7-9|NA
TGTGCCAGCAGCTTTCCCACTCTCTCGGAGGGTGACTATGGCTACACCTTC
CASSFPTLSEGDYGYTF
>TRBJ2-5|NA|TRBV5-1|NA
TGCGCCAGCAGCTTGGCCGGTACCAACCAAGAGACCCAGTACTTC
CASSLAGTNQETQYF
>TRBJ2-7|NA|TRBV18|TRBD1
TGTGCCAGCTCACCCTGGGACAGATTATACGAGCAGTACTTC
CASSPWDRLYEQYF
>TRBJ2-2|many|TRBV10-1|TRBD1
TGCGCCAGCAGTCAGACAGGGCAGTTACCCGGGGAGCTGTTTTTT
CASSQTGQLPGELFF
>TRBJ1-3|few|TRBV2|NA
TGTGCCAGCAGTGAATCTTCATCCGGAAACACCATATATTTT
CASSESSSGNTIYF
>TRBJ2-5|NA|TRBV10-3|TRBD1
TGTGCCATCACTGACAGGGCGGGAGAGACCCAGTACTTC
CAITDRAGETQYF
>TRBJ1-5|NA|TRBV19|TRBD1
TGTGCCAGTCGGCAGGGGGCCAGTGGCAATCAGCCCCAGCATTTT
CASRQGASGNQPQHF